The 18 T cell receptor beta chains listed next were all sequenced from one sample in a study of shared clonotypes between healthy human individuals. This table comes from immunoSEQ multiplex PCR, and its TCRdb copy is limited to in-frame clones, with some not included. Here the sample spans over a million clones, around 74% being singletons. The sequencing sample was made of memory CD4+ T cells sorted from blood. The subset is: CD45RA-negative fraction. These receptors all stem from a man younger than 30 in good health.

The rearrangement links TRBV5-1 to TRBJ2-6; 9 bases fit TRBD1. Per the germline V gene, CDR1 is SGHRS and CDR2 is YFSETQ. The CDR3 is 17 residues long. J was trimmed by 3 bases and V by 4 bases; bases with no gene match: 8. In DNA, the CDR3 is TGCGCCAGCAGCCGAACAGGGGGCGAAGGTGGGGCCAACGTCCTGACTTTC. Residues: CASSRTGGEGGANVLTF.

This clone was recorded a few times. The rearrangement links TRBV12-5 to TRBJ1-4; D uncertain. The CDR3 length is 11 residues. The V gene lost 7 bases and the J gene lost 7 bases, with 7 bases spanning the gap. CDR1 is LGHNT and CDR2 is FRNRAP in the germline V gene. As DNA, the CDR3 is TGTGCTAGTGCCATAACTGAAAAACTGTTTTTT. It is translated as CASAITEKLFF.

The chain carries TRBV30 and TRBJ2-1, with TRBD2 identical over 13 bases. The trim removed 1 base at V and 7 bases at J, leaving 4 bases unmatched. From germline, CDR1 is GTSNPN and CDR2 SVGIG (reference sequence). The CDR3 totals 15 residues. CDR3 loop: CAWSGTSGRRNEQFF. Written as DNA, the CDR3 is TGTGCCTGGAGTGGGACTAGCGGGAGAAGAAATGAGCAGTTCTTC.

V gene TRBV4-3 combines with J gene TRBJ2-3; 7 bases are shared with TRBD2. The CDR3 runs to 16 residues. CDR1 and CDR2 from the germline V gene are LGHNA and YSLEER. With 2 bases clipped from V and 2 bases from J, the junction kept 7 bases outside the gene matches. The CDR3 loop is CASSQSSGPDTDTQYF. The CDR3 nucleotides are TGCGCCAGCAGCCAATCTAGCGGACCAGACACAGATACGCAGTATTTT.

This chain uses TRBV6-5 with TRBJ2-1, with D unclear. The CDR3 spans 15 residues. Germline-derived CDR1 and CDR2 are MNHEY and SVGAGI. V lost 6 bases, J lost 3 bases, and 15 bases lay in between. The CDR3 reads CASSYSYWGYNEQFF. Written as DNA, the CDR3 is TGTGCCAGCAGCTATTCTTACTGGGGCTACAATGAGCAGTTCTTC.

In this sample, this clone turned up a few times. The chain has TRBV30 and TRBJ1-5; TRBD1 aligns across 12 bases. This CDR3 has 14 residues. Germline V lookup: CDR1 GTSNPN, CDR2 SVGIG (reference sequence). V gave up 3 bases and J gave up 5 bases; unmatched junction bases: 2. DNA for the CDR3: TGTGCCTGGAGGGGACAGGGGGCCCATCAGCCCCAGCATTTT. It specifies CAWRGQGAHQPQHF. Variable domain in full (rest from reference TRBV30 and TRBJ1-5): SQTIHQWPATLVQPVGSPLSLECTVEGTSNPNLYWYRQAAGRGLQLLFYSVGIGQISSEVPQNLSASRPQDRQFILSSKKLLLSDSGFYLCAWRGQGAHQPQHFGDGTRLSIL.

CDR3 loop: CASSQGTDLRSPLHF. DNA of the CDR3: TGCGCCAGCAGCCAAGGGACTGATCTTCGTTCACCCCTCCACTTT. V and J are TRBV4-1 and TRBJ1-6; D gene ambiguous. Germline V gives CDR1 MGHRA, CDR2 YSYEKL. Deletions cut 1 base from V and 9 bases from J, with 13 bases between. CDR3 size: 15 residues.

This chain connects TRBV12-5 to TRBJ2-4; the match to TRBD1 covers 8 bases. In germline, CDR1 is LGHNT, CDR2 FRNRAP. The junction had 7 bases not matched to a gene; V was cut back by 0 bases and J by 15 bases. CDR3 length: 13 residues. DNA for the CDR3: TGTGCTAGTGGTTTGGTGGGACAGGCACTATGGTACTTC. Protein product: CASGLVGQALWYF.

V is TRBV4-1 and J is TRBJ2-1, with a possible D match to TRBD1 (6 bases). Germline CDR1 MGHRA, CDR2 YSYEKL. The ends were cut back, 1 base at V and 2 bases at J, with 12 bases in the middle. The CDR3 is 16 amino acids. This chain's CDR3 is CASSQVGQGTYNEQFF. Written as DNA, the CDR3 is TGCGCCAGCAGCCAAGTGGGGCAGGGGACCTACAATGAGCAGTTCTTC.

This chain uses TRBV30 with TRBJ2-7, with D possibly matching TRBD1 (6 bases). Germline lookup yields CDR1 GTSNPN and CDR2 SVGIG (reference sequence). The V and J ends lost 2 bases and 11 bases respectively, with 25 bases between them. The CDR3 totals 15 residues. The CDR3 sequence is CAWSPLGAGRGGEYF. The CDR3 DNA follows: TGTGCCTGGAGTCCTCTGGGGGCGGGCCGCGGTGGGGAGTACTTC. The entire variable domain, with the rest obtained from reference TRBV30 and TRBJ2-7, is as follows: SQTIHQWPATLVQPVGSPLSLECTVEGTSNPNLYWYRQAAGRGLQLLFYSVGIGQISSEVPQNLSASRPQDRQFILSSKKLLLSDSGFYLCAWSPLGAGRGGEYFGPGTRLTVT.

V usage is TRBV5-1 and J usage is TRBJ1-5, with 8 bases fitting TRBD1. With 0 bases clipped from V and 7 bases from J, the junction kept 9 bases outside the gene matches. Germline lookup yields CDR1 SGHRS and CDR2 YFSETQ. This CDR3 is built from 16 residues. CDR3 nucleotide sequence: TGCGCCAGCAGCTTGGATGGACAGGGAAGTCCCCAGCCCCAGCATTTT. Its protein product is CASSLDGQGSPQPQHF.

The rearrangement joins TRBV5-1 to TRBJ1-6; maybe TRBD1 (6 bases). Germline CDR1 reads SGHRS; CDR2 reads YFSETQ. The ends were cut back, 2 bases at V and 7 bases at J, with 10 bases in the middle. The CDR3 extends over 14 amino acids. This chain's CDR3 is CASSFGDTNSPLHF. As DNA, the CDR3 is TGCGCCAGCAGCTTCGGGGACACCAATTCACCCCTCCACTTT.

The rearrangement joins TRBV5-1 to TRBJ1-1; 8 nucleotides match TRBD1. CDR3 size: 14 residues. Germline V gives CDR1 SGHRS, CDR2 YFSETQ. After removal of 4 bases from V and 0 bases from J, the junction contained 2 bases not matched to a gene. In DNA, the CDR3 is TGCGCCAGCAGCACGGACAGGGTGAACACTGAAGCTTTCTTT. This translates into CASSTDRVNTEAFF.

With respect to this clone: The sample carries other DNA sequences with the same CDR3. The chain carries TRBV7-2 and TRBJ2-2; D is perhaps TRBD1 (5 bases). Germline CDR1 SGHTA, CDR2 FQGNSA. Trimming stripped 1 base from V and 0 bases from J, with 6 bases between. The CDR3 totals 15 residues. CDR3 bases: TGTGCCAGCAGCTTAGGGGGCTCGAACACCGGGGAGCTGTTTTTT. Translating gives CASSLGGSNTGELFF.

This rearrangement joins TRBV12-5 to TRBJ2-3; 11 nucleotides line up with TRBD2. Trimming at V came to 6 bases and at J to 3 bases, leaving 20 bases not matched to a gene. Germline lookup yields CDR1 LGHNT and CDR2 FRNRAP. CDR3 length: 20 amino acids. CDR3 in DNA: TGTGCTAGTGGCACTCAGGGACAGTGGAGACTAGCGGGGCTAACAGATACGCAGTATTTT. Translating gives CASGTQGQWRLAGLTDTQYF. Looking up the rest from reference TRBV12-5 and TRBJ2-3 gives the full variable domain: DARVTQTPRHKVTEMGQEVTMRCQPILGHNTVFWYRQTMMQGLELLAYFRNRAPLDDSGMPKDRFSAEMPDATLATLKIQPSEPRDSAVYFCASGTQGQWRLAGLTDTQYFGPGTRLTVL.

V usage is TRBV11-2 and J usage is TRBJ2-7; D gene uncertain. The V gene's germline CDR1 is SGHAT and CDR2 FQNNGV. This CDR3 region has 18 residues. V shed 5 bases and J shed 6 bases, with 29 bases lying between them. The CDR3 loop is CASSARPSVERFTSEQYF. CDR3 sequence (DNA): TGTGCCAGCAGCGCACGCCCTTCGGTGGAACGGTTCACCTCCGAGCAGTACTTC. The full variable domain, in which reference TRBV11-2 and TRBJ2-7 provide the parts outside the CDR3, is EAGVAQSPRYKIIEKRQSVAFWCNPISGHATLYWYQQILGQGPKLLIQFQNNGVVDDSQLPKDRFSAERLKGVDSTLKIQPAKLEDSAVYLCASSARPSVERFTSEQYFGPGTRLTVT.

There are a few counts of this clone. This chain joins TRBV30 and TRBJ1-5; D is unresolved. Trimming stripped 0 bases from V and 6 bases from J, with 12 bases between. Germline assignment: CDR1 GTSNPN and CDR2 SVGIG (reference sequence). This CDR3 spans 14 amino acids. The CDR3 spells CAWSVRSRPQPQHF. The CDR3 DNA sequence: TGTGCCTGGAGTGTCCGGAGTCGCCCTCAGCCCCAGCATTTT.

On this clone itself: Other DNA sequences in this sample translate to the same CDR3. V and J are TRBV5-1 and TRBJ2-5; no reliable D call. CDR3 length: 13 amino acids. Per germline, CDR1 SGHRS and CDR2 YFSETQ. The ends were cut back, 2 bases at V and 5 bases at J, with 10 bases in the middle. CDR3 loop: CASSLPAKETQYF. The CDR3 DNA reads as TGCGCCAGCAGCTTACCAGCGAAGGAGACCCAGTACTTC. The full variable domain, completed using reference TRBV5-1 and TRBJ2-5, is KAGVTQTPRYLIKTRGQQVTLSCSPISGHRSVSWYQQTPGQGLQFLFEYFSETQRNKGNFPGRFSGRQFSNSRSEMNVSTLELGDSALYLCASSLPAKETQYFGPGTRLLVL.